These T cell receptor beta chains were read from a single sample in a study of blood T cell repertoires in COVID-19. TCRdb's table, derived via immunoSEQ multiplex PCR, lists solely in-frame clones and lacks some. This sample has 200,000 to 250,000 clones, with roughly 86% found just once. The sequenced sample was peripheral blood. All receptors derive from a woman in her sixties with acute or convalescent COVID-19. Each CDR3 is given with its conserved first and last residue. The D gene is left open where the match is weak. The size field is filled for only some rows; it gives once, few, many or a size class.

>TRBV9|TRBJ1-1|16|TRBD1|once
CASSVVPTGGYTEAFF
TGTGCCAGCAGCGTAGTCCCGACAGGGGGATACACTGAAGCTTTCTTT
>TRBV7-3|TRBJ2-7|13|.|.
CASSLTRLDEQYF
TGTGCCAGCAGCTTAACGAGGCTGGACGAGCAGTACTTC
>TRBV2|TRBJ2-7|15|.|.
CASRPLPGPTYEQYF
TGTGCCAGCAGGCCCCTTCCAGGGCCCACCTACGAGCAGTACTTC
>TRBV5-1|TRBJ2-1|15|TRBD2|.
CASRIFLGLVNEQFF
TGCGCCAGCAGGATCTTCCTGGGACTAGTCAATGAGCAGTTCTTC
>TRBV5-4|TRBJ2-7|14|TRBD2|.
CASSFQTSGHEQYF
TGTGCCAGCAGCTTCCAGACTAGCGGCCACGAGCAGTACTTC
>TRBV27|TRBJ1-2|14|TRBD1|.
CASSRDRGNYGYTF
TGTGCCAGCAGTCGAGACAGGGGAAACTATGGCTACACCTTC
>TRBV19|TRBJ2-1|15|TRBD2|.
CASSTQGLAGNEQFF
TGTGCCAGTAGTACCCAGGGACTAGCGGGAAACGAGCAGTTCTTC
>TRBV30|TRBJ2-5|15|TRBD2|few
CAWSVGLAGAGTQYF
TGTGCCTGGAGTGTAGGGCTAGCGGGAGCGGGGACCCAGTACTTC
>TRBV7-6|TRBJ1-1|15|.|few
CASSLAGTANTEAFF
TGTGCCAGCAGCCTTGCCGGGACTGCGAACACTGAAGCTTTCTTT
>TRBV7-2|TRBJ1-5|13|.|.
CASSLLLNQPQHF
TGTGCCAGCAGCTTATTACTCAATCAGCCCCAGCATTTT
>TRBV11-3|TRBJ2-5|13|TRBD2|.
CASSLRGSGTQYF
TGTGCCAGCAGCTTGCGGGGGTCAGGGACCCAGTACTTC
>TRBV19|TRBJ2-7|14|TRBD1|.
CASSTGQGAYEQYF
TGTGCCAGTAGTACTGGACAGGGCGCCTACGAGCAGTACTTC
>TRBV5-1|TRBJ2-7|14|TRBD2|.
CASSIGGTTGEQYF
TGCGCCAGCAGCATCGGGGGGACCACGGGGGAGCAGTACTTC
>TRBV6-5|TRBJ1-2|15|.|once
CASRRSEQILYGYTF
TGTGCCAGCCGCCGATCAGAACAGATCCTCTATGGCTACACCTTC
>TRBV18|TRBJ1-2|16|.|.
CASSPPDRTSWGGYTF
TGTGCCAGCTCACCACCCGACAGGACGTCCTGGGGTGGCTACACCTTC
>TRBV24-1|TRBJ1-2|14|.|.
CATSDSGREIGYTF
TGTGCCACCAGTGATTCGGGCAGGGAAATCGGCTACACCTTC
>TRBV6-5|TRBJ1-1|14|.|.
CASRLQGAVTEAFF
TGTGCCAGCAGACTACAGGGAGCGGTCACTGAAGCTTTCTTT
>TRBV30|TRBJ2-7|13|.|.
CACHGTPSPKQYF
TGTGCCTGTCACGGGACACCCAGCCCCAAGCAGTACTTC
>TRBV3-1/TRBV3-2|TRBJ1-2|16|.|.
CASSLTAGLRNYGYTF
TGTGCCAGCAGCCTCACCGCAGGGTTAAGGAACTATGGCTACACCTTC
>TRBV9|TRBJ2-3|17|TRBD2|.
CASSVGIAGVEGDTQYF
TGTGCCAGCAGCGTAGGGATAGCGGGAGTTGAGGGAGATACGCAGTATTTT
>TRBV14|TRBJ1-2|14|.|.
CASSQGPGYYGYTF
TGTGCCAGCAGCCAAGGCCCAGGGTACTATGGCTACACCTTC
>TRBV10-2|TRBJ1-2|14|TRBD1|.
CASRGFGQGSRYTF
TGCGCCAGCAGGGGGTTTGGACAGGGGTCGCGCTACACCTTC
>TRBV30|TRBJ2-5|11|.|.
CAWRAKETQYF
TGTGCCTGGAGGGCAAAGGAGACCCAGTACTTC
>TRBV6-5|TRBJ2-3|15|TRBD2|.
CASSIGTSVTDTQYF
TGTGCCAGCAGCATAGGGACTAGCGTCACAGATACGCAGTATTTT
>TRBV6-6|TRBJ1-3|14|TRBD1|.
CASSWDRGGNTIYF
TGTGCCAGCAGCTGGGACAGGGGCGGAAACACCATATATTTT
>TRBV19|TRBJ1-2|14|TRBD1|.
CASSIDRWDRGYTF
TGTGCCAGTAGTATAGATCGATGGGACAGGGGCTACACCTTC
>TRBV6-2/TRBV6-3|TRBJ1-1|14|.|once
CASSPPGDTVKAFF
TGTGCCAGCAGCCCCCCCGGGGACACCGTAAAAGCTTTCTTT
>TRBV10-2|TRBJ2-2|17|TRBD1|.
CASSENSQGANTGELFF
TGCGCCAGCAGTGAGAACTCACAGGGGGCGAACACCGGGGAGCTGTTTTTT
>TRBV4-1|TRBJ2-5|18|TRBD2|.
CASSQDPGTSGSQETQYF
TGCGCCAGCAGCCAAGATCCCGGGACTAGCGGGAGCCAAGAGACCCAGTACTTC
>TRBV6-1|TRBJ1-1|16|TRBD1|.
CASSASDRAGNTEAFF
TGTGCCAGCAGTGCCTCCGACAGGGCCGGGAACACTGAAGCTTTCTTT
>TRBV9|TRBJ1-2|18|TRBD1|.
CASSVGANQGQGSYGYTF
TGTGCCAGCAGCGTAGGTGCGAACCAAGGACAGGGAAGCTATGGCTACACCTTC
>TRBV7-2|TRBJ2-7|14|.|.
CASSLSGRTYEQYF
TGTGCCAGCAGCTTATCTGGCAGAACCTACGAGCAGTACTTC
>TRBV19|TRBJ2-1|17|TRBD2|.
CASSIIQGRAGGLEQFF
TGTGCCAGTAGTATAATTCAAGGGAGAGCGGGGGGGCTTGAGCAGTTCTTC
>TRBV2|TRBJ2-7|14|TRBD1|.
CASKKDRVSYEQYF
TGTGCCAGCAAAAAAGACAGGGTATCCTACGAGCAGTACTTC
>TRBV7-2|TRBJ1-5|16|.|.
CASSVSRVRGGQPQHF
TGTGCCAGCAGCGTCTCCCGGGTGCGGGGAGGTCAGCCCCAGCATTTT
>TRBV19|TRBJ1-1|16|.|.
CASAQIYRVSNTEAFF
TGTGCCAGTGCCCAAATCTACAGGGTCTCCAACACTGAAGCTTTCTTT
>TRBV6-2/TRBV6-3|TRBJ1-2|15|.|.
CASSYSEGGGKGYTF
TGTGCCAGCAGTTACTCGGAAGGAGGCGGCAAGGGCTACACCTTC
>TRBV14|TRBJ1-3|15|.|.
CASSHRRSSGNTIYF
TGTGCCAGCAGCCACAGACGGAGCTCTGGAAACACCATATATTTT
>TRBV6-5|TRBJ2-7|15|TRBD1|.
CASRYGWTGTYEQYF
TGTGCCAGCAGGTACGGATGGACAGGGACCTACGAGCAGTACTTC
>TRBV29-1|TRBJ2-2|15|TRBD2|.
CSVGSSGGITGELFF
TGCAGCGTTGGCAGTAGCGGGGGGATCACCGGGGAGCTGTTTTTT
>TRBV5-1|TRBJ2-5|14|.|.
CASSLAIGVETQYF
TGCGCCAGCAGCTTGGCGATCGGGGTGGAGACCCAGTACTTC
>TRBV2|TRBJ1-5|14|.|once
CASTITGTGQPQHF
TGTGCCAGCACTATAACAGGGACGGGCCAGCCCCAGCATTTT
>TRBV6-5|TRBJ2-1|16|TRBD2|.
CASSYRGGRAVNEQFF
TGTGCCAGCAGTTATCGAGGCGGGAGGGCCGTCAATGAGCAGTTCTTC